This is a list of T cell receptor beta chains from one sample in a study of blood T cell repertoires in COVID-19. Produced via immunoSEQ multiplex PCR; TCRdb's table is partial and in-frame only. This sample has 200,000 to 250,000 clones; 82% occur once, and the top ten carry approximately 3.8%. The sequenced sample consisted of peripheral blood. Every receptor here comes from an elderly woman with acute or convalescent COVID-19. Each CDR3 is given with its conserved first and last residue. Each record gives: V gene, J gene, CDR3 length, clone size, D gene, CDR3 DNA, CDR3 protein. The D gene is left open where the match is weak. Size is omitted from some rows. Given values are once, few, many or a class for expanded clones.

V: TRBV28
J: TRBJ2-3
length: 14
size: NA
D: NA
DNA: TGTGCCAGCAGTCACGGCGGGGCAACAGATACGCAGTATTTT
CDR3: CASSHGGATDTQYF

V: TRBV6-2/TRBV6-3
J: TRBJ2-1
length: 19
size: NA
D: TRBD2
DNA: TGTGCCAGCAGTTACTCGAGGTGGCGGGGGGAAAAAACCTACAATGAGCAGTTCTTC
CDR3: CASSYSRWRGEKTYNEQFF

V: TRBV5-6
J: TRBJ1-1
length: 13
size: once
D: TRBD1
DNA: TGTGCCAGCAGCTACAAGGGACAGATTGAAGCTTTCTTT
CDR3: CASSYKGQIEAFF

V: TRBV19
J: TRBJ2-2
length: 15
size: NA
D: TRBD1
DNA: TGTGCCAGTAGTGCCGACAGGGCCTACACCGGGGAGCTGTTTTTT
CDR3: CASSADRAYTGELFF

V: TRBV7-9
J: TRBJ2-5
length: 15
size: NA
D: TRBD1
DNA: TGTGCCAGCAGCCCCGGGGCAGGGGGCTTCGAGACCCAGTACTTC
CDR3: CASSPGAGGFETQYF

V: TRBV5-4
J: TRBJ2-5
length: 13
size: few
D: TRBD1
DNA: TGTGCCAGCACCGCGACAGGGGCGGAGACCCAGTACTTC
CDR3: CASTATGAETQYF

V: TRBV28
J: TRBJ2-5
length: 14
size: NA
D: TRBD1
DNA: TGTGCCAGCAGTTTAAACAGGGGAGCGGAGACCCAGTACTTC
CDR3: CASSLNRGAETQYF

V: TRBV3-1/TRBV3-2
J: TRBJ1-1
length: 15
size: NA
D: NA
DNA: TGTGCCAGCAGCCGACTCTCGGACAGGAACACTGAAGCTTTCTTT
CDR3: CASSRLSDRNTEAFF

V: TRBV4-1
J: TRBJ1-4
length: 15
size: NA
D: TRBD1
DNA: TGCGCCAGCAGCCCTGGGACAGGGCAAAATGAAAAACTGTTTTTT
CDR3: CASSPGTGQNEKLFF

V: TRBV7-8
J: TRBJ1-1
length: 14
size: NA
D: NA
DNA: TGTGCCAGCAGACGACGGTCGGGGAACACTGAAGCTTTCTTT
CDR3: CASRRRSGNTEAFF

V: TRBV7-9
J: TRBJ1-4
length: 13
size: NA
D: TRBD1
DNA: TGTGCCAGCAGCACCGGACAGGGCGGAAAACTGTTTTTT
CDR3: CASSTGQGGKLFF

V: TRBV6-1
J: TRBJ1-1
length: 15
size: few
D: NA
DNA: TGTGCCAGCAGTGACCTGCTTGGGGGGATAGCTGAAGCTTTCTTT
CDR3: CASSDLLGGIAEAFF

V: TRBV9
J: TRBJ1-2
length: 14
size: NA
D: TRBD1
DNA: TGTGCCAGCAGCACAGCCGGACAGGCTTGGGGCTACACCTTC
CDR3: CASSTAGQAWGYTF

V: TRBV6-5
J: TRBJ1-2
length: 14
size: NA
D: TRBD1
DNA: TGTGCCGGCACCTATGGACAGGGGGGCTATGGCTACACCTTC
CDR3: CAGTYGQGGYGYTF

V: TRBV5-4
J: TRBJ1-4
length: 15
size: NA
D: NA
DNA: TGTGCCAGCAGCACCTCCAGGGCCCGAAATGAAAAACTGTTTTTT
CDR3: CASSTSRARNEKLFF

V: TRBV19
J: TRBJ1-2
length: 14
size: NA
D: NA
DNA: TGTGCCAGTAGCCCCCCCCCTCCGTCCTATGGCTACACCTTC
CDR3: CASSPPPPSYGYTF

V: TRBV6-6
J: TRBJ2-7
length: 13
size: NA
D: NA
DNA: TGTGCCATCAGTTGGGCTGGCTGGTACGAGCAGTACTTC
CDR3: CAISWAGWYEQYF

V: TRBV5-1
J: TRBJ2-5
length: 13
size: NA
D: TRBD2
DNA: TGCGCCAGCAGCGCTAGCGGGGGGAAGACCCAGTACTTC
CDR3: CASSASGGKTQYF

V: TRBV18
J: TRBJ1-1
length: 13
size: few
D: NA
DNA: TGTGCCAGCTCCCCTGGCTCCAACACTGAAGCTTTCTTT
CDR3: CASSPGSNTEAFF

V: TRBV7-2
J: TRBJ2-3
length: 13
size: NA
D: TRBD2
DNA: TGTGCCAGCAGGCTCGGGGGGGGGAATACGCAGTATTTT
CDR3: CASRLGGGNTQYF

V: TRBV7-9
J: TRBJ1-1
length: 14
size: NA
D: NA
DNA: TGTGCCAGCAGCTCCTCGGGCAGGGGAACTGAAGCTTTCTTT
CDR3: CASSSSGRGTEAFF

V: TRBV3-1/TRBV3-2
J: TRBJ1-4
length: 13
size: NA
D: NA
DNA: TGTGCCAGCAGAGGGCAGGGAGGGGAAAAACTGTTTTTT
CDR3: CASRGQGGEKLFF

V: TRBV27
J: TRBJ1-2
length: 14
size: few
D: TRBD1
DNA: TGTGCCAGCAGTTTCCGGGACAGTAACTATGGCTACACCTTC
CDR3: CASSFRDSNYGYTF

V: TRBV2
J: TRBJ2-1
length: 13
size: NA
D: TRBD1
DNA: TGTGCCGGAGCGGACAGGGGGTGGAATGAGCAGTTCTTC
CDR3: CAGADRGWNEQFF

V: TRBV16
J: TRBJ1-5
length: 12
size: once
D: NA
DNA: TGTGCCAGCAGCCAGGGCAGTCAGCCCCAGCATTTT
CDR3: CASSQGSQPQHF

V: TRBV11-3
J: TRBJ2-7
length: 18
size: NA
D: TRBD2
DNA: TGTGCCAGCAGCCCGACTAGCGGGGGGCCAACCATTTTCCCCGAGCAGTACTTC
CDR3: CASSPTSGGPTIFPEQYF

V: TRBV5-1
J: TRBJ1-3
length: 16
size: NA
D: NA
DNA: TGCGCCAGCAGCGAGGATCCGGGAACCTCTGGAAACACCATATATTTT
CDR3: CASSEDPGTSGNTIYF

V: TRBV6-6
J: TRBJ2-7
length: 13
size: NA
D: TRBD1
DNA: TGTGCCAGCAGTTCACAGGGGGCTTACGAGCAGTACTTC
CDR3: CASSSQGAYEQYF

V: TRBV7-3
J: TRBJ2-1
length: 15
size: NA
D: NA
DNA: TGTGCCAGCAGCTTAGTAGGGGGCTCCTACAATGAGCAGTTCTTC
CDR3: CASSLVGGSYNEQFF

V: TRBV6-5
J: TRBJ1-2
length: 12
size: NA
D: TRBD1
DNA: TGTGCCAGCAGGGACAGGGCATATGGCTACACCTTC
CDR3: CASRDRAYGYTF